The clone carrying this T cell receptor beta chain was detected a few times. Its target is unknown. The data are from a study of T cell repertoires in cytomegalovirus infection. Study-wide background: Public TCR beta signatures were indicative of both CMV infection and a matching HLA type.

CDR1 and CDR2 (germline): DFQATT, SNEGSKA (reference sequence). V shed 4 bases and J shed 4 bases, with 14 bases lying between them. The CDR3 is 14 residues long. One entry per CDR3 protein, called by TCRdb with MiXCR from the reads. In the table there are a few hundred thousand distinct CDR3 sequences, approximately 22% of which are singletons. General observations from the study: Cumulated frequencies of public TCR beta families served to identify carriers of CMV plus the relevant HLA.

The J gene is TRBJ2-1, the V gene TRBV20-1; D uncertain. The clonotype was recovered from a human donor in good health (CMV status not recorded). Some clones in this sample may be carry-over from other donors' samples. Sequencing used CD8+ T cells from PBMCs. The CDR3 DNA reads as TGCAGTGCTACCAGCATCCGTGAGTACAATGAGCAGTTCTTC. This sequence encodes CSATSIREYNEQFF.